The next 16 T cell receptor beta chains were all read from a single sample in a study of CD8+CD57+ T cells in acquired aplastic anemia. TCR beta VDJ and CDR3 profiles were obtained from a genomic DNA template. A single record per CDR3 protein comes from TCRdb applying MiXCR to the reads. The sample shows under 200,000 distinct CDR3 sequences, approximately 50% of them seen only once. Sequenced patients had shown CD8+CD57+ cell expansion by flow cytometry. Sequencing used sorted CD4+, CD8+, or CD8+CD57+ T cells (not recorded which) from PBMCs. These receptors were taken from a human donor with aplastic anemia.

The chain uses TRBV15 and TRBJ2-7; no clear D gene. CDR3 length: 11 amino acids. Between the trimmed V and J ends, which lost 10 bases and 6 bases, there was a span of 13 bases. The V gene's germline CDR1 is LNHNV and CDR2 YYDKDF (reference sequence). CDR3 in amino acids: CASRLWGEQYF. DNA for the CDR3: TGTGCCAGCAGGCTCTGGGGCGAGCAGTACTTC.

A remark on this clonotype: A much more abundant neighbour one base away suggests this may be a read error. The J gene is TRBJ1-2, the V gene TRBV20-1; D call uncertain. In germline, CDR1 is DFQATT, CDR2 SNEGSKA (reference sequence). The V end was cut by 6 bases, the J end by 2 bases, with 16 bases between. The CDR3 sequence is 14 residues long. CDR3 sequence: CSALPVTRNYGYTF. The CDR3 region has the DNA TGCAGTGCCCTTCCCGTGACAAGAAACTATGGCTACACCTTC.

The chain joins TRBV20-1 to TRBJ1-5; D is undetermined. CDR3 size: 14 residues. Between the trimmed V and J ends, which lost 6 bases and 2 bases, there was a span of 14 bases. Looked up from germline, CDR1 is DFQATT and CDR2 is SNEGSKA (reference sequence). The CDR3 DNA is TGCAGTGCGCTCCCCTGGGGTGGCAATCAGCCCCAGCATTTT. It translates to CSALPWGGNQPQHF.

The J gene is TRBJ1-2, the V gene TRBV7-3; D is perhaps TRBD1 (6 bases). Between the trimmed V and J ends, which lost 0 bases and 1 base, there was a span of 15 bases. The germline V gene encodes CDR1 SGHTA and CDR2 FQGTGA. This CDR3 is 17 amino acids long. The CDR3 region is CASSLTPGQGLNYGYTF. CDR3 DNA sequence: TGTGCCAGCAGCTTAACCCCGGGACAAGGACTTAACTATGGCTACACCTTC.

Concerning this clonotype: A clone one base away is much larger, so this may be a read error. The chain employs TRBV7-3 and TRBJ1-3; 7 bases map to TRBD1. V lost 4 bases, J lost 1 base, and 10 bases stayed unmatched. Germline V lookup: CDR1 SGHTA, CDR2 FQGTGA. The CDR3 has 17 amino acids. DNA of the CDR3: TGTGCCAGCAGCTCCGGACAGGAGGCTATATCTGGAAACACCATATATTTT. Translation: CASSSGQEAISGNTIYF. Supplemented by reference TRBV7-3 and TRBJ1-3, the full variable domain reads GAGVSQTPSNKVTEKGKYVELRCDPISGHTALYWYRQSLGQGPEFLIYFQGTGAADDSGLPNDRFFAVRPEGSVSTLKIQRTERGDSAVYLCASSSGQEAISGNTIYFGEGSWLTVV.

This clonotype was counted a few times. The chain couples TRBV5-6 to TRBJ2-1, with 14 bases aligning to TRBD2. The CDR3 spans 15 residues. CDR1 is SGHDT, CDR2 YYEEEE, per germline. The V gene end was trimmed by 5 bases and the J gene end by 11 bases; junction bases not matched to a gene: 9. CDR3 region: CASSSTSGRGNKQFF. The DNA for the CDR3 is TGTGCCAGCAGTTCGACTAGCGGGAGGGGTAATAAGCAGTTCTTC.

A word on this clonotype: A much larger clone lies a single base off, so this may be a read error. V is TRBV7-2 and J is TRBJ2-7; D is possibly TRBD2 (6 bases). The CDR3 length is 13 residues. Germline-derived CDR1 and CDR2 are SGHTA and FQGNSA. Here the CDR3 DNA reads TGTGCCAGCAGCGCTGGGACTCGTCGTGAGCAGCACTTC. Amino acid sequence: CASSAGTRREQHF. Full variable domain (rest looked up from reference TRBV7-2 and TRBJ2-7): GAGVSQSPSNKVTEKGKDVELRCDPISGHTALYWYRQSLGQGLEFLIYFQGNSAPDKSGLPSDRFSAERTGGSVSTLTIQRTQQEDSAVYLCASSAGTRREQHFGPGTRLTVT.

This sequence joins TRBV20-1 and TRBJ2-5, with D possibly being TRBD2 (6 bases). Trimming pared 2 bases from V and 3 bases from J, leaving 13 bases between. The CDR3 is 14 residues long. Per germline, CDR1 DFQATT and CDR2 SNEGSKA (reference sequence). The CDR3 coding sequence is TGCAGTGCTAGATATCCGACTAGGAAAGAGACCCAGTACTTC. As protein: CSARYPTRKETQYF.

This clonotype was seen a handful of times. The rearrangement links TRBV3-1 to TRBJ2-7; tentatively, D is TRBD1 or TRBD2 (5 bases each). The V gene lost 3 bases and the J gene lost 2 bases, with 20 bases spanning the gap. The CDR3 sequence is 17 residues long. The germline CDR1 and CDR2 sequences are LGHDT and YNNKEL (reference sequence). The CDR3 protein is CASSHFVSRERAYEQYF. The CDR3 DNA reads TGTGCCAGCAGCCATTTCGTTTCCAGGGAGAGGGCCTACGAGCAGTACTTC.

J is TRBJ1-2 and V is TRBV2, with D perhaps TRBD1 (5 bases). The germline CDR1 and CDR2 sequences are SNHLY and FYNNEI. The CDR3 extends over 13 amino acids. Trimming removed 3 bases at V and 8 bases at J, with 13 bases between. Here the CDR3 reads CASSEGLRTGYTF. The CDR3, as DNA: TGTGCCAGCAGTGAGGGGCTGCGCACGGGCTACACCTTC.

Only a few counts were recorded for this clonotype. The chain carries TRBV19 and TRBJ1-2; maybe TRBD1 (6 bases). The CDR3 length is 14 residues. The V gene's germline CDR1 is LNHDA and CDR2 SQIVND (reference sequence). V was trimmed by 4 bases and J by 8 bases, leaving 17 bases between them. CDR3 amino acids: CASSTQGVISGYTF. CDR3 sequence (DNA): TGTGCCAGTAGTACACAGGGCGTCATTTCGGGCTACACCTTC. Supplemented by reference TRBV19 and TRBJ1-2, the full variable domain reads DGGITQSPKYLFRKEGQNVTLSCEQNLNHDAMYWYRQDPGQGLRLIYYSQIVNDFQKGDIAEGYSVSREKKESFPLTVTSAQKNPTAFYLCASSTQGVISGYTFGSGTRLTVV.

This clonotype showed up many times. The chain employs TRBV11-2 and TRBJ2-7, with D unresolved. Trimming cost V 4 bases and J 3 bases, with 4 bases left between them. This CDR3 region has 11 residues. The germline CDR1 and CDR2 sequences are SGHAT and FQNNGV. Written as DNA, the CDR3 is TGTGCCAGCAGCTATCTCTACGAGCAGTACTTC. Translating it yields CASSYLYEQYF. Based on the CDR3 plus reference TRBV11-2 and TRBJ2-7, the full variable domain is EAGVAQSPRYKIIEKRQSVAFWCNPISGHATLYWYQQILGQGPKLLIQFQNNGVVDDSQLPKDRFSAERLKGVDSTLKIQPAKLEDSAVYLCASSYLYEQYFGPGTRLTVT.

CDR3 sequence: CASSSLGTSGRAPYEQYF. CDR3 DNA: TGTGCCAGCAGTTCCCTGGGGACTAGCGGGAGGGCCCCCTACGAGCAGTACTTC. This chain links TRBV11-2 with TRBJ2-7; 16 nucleotides agree with TRBD2. Germline V gene sequence: CDR1 SGHAT, CDR2 FQNNGV. This CDR3 comprises 18 residues. Trimming removed 6 bases from V and 2 bases from J; junction bases left unmatched: 10.

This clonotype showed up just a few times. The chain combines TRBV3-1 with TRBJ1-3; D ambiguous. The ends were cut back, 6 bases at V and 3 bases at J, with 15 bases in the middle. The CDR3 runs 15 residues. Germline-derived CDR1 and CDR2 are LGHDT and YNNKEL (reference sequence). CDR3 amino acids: CASSREGLRGNTIYF. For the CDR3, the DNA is TGTGCCAGCAGTCGTGAGGGTTTACGTGGAAACACCATATATTTT.

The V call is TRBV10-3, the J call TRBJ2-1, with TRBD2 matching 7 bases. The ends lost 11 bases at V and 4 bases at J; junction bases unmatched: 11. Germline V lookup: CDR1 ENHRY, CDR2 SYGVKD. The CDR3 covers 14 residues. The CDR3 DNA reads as TGTGCCTCAGCCCTAGCGGATTTTTACAATGAGCAGTTCTTC. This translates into CASALADFYNEQFF.

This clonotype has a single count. This CDR3 is CASSLMWSSYNEQFF. The CDR3 coding sequence is TGTGCCAGCAGCTTAATGTGGAGCTCCTACAATGAGCAGTTCTTC. The rearrangement joins TRBV7-6 to TRBJ2-1; D remains ambiguous. The length of the CDR3 is 15 residues. Per germline, CDR1 SGHVS and CDR2 FNYEAQ. V lost 2 bases and J lost 0, with 8 bases in between.